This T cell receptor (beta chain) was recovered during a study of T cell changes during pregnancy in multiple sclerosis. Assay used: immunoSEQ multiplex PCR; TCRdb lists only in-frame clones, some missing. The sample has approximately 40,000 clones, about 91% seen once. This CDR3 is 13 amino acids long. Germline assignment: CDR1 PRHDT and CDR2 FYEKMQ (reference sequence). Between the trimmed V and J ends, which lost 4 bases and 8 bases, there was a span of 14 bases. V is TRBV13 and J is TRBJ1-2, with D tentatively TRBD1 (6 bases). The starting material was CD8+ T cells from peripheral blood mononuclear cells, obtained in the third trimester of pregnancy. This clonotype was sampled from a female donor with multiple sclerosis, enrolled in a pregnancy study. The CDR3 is CASSSDRFAGYTF. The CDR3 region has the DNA TGTGCCAGCAGCTCTGACAGGTTCGCCGGCTACACCTTC. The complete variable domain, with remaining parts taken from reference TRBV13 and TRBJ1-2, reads AAGVIQSPRHLIKEKRETATLKCYPIPRHDTVYWYQQGPGQDPQFLISFYEKMQSDKGSIPDRFSAQQFSDYHSELNMSSLELGDSALYFCASSSDRFAGYTFGSGTRLTVV.